This T cell receptor (beta chain) was captured by sequencing in a study of T cell responses to AZD1222 COVID-19 vaccine. The repertoire was sequenced with immunoSEQ multiplex PCR; TCRdb's copy has only in-frame clones and lacks some. The sample consists of 200,000 to 250,000 clones, roughly 94% of them appearing once. This clone was seen only once. Antigen unknown. The ends lost 4 bases at V and 6 bases at J; junction bases unmatched: 6. Germline values: CDR1 MNHEY, CDR2 SVGAGI. This CDR3 has 16 residues. Overall study findings and caveats: The reported proportion of spike-specific TCRs targeting unmutated variant regions was nearly half. It was only after the peak T cell response that any repertoires were sampled. Spike-specific TCR breadth and depth both grew after two AZD1222 doses.

The clonotype originates from an adult who received the MenACWY meningococcal vaccine as a control. The starting material was peripheral blood, obtained 28 days after the second dose of the MenACWY control vaccine. The chain combines TRBV6-5 with TRBJ1-6; TRBD1 matches at 10 bases. The CDR3 DNA is TGTGCCAGCAGTTCCCTCGGGACAGGGGCTAATTCACCCCTCCACTTT. This encodes CASSSLGTGANSPLHF.